The sequence of this T cell receptor (beta chain) was determined in a study of yellow fever vaccine responses in identical twins. This clonotype occurred a few times. Its antigen is not identified. Each CDR3 protein gets one entry after TCRdb re-called the RT-PCR reads with MiXCR. The table records roughly 17,000 distinct CDR3 sequences, about 65% of them present only once. Regarding the study as a whole: Vaccine T cell responses of twins reportedly seemed partly convergent and partly personalized.

Germline trimming cut 3 bases from V and 2 bases from J; bases unmatched to any gene: 13. The CDR3 extends over 18 amino acids. From germline, CDR1 is LNHNV and CDR2 YYDKDF (reference sequence). The V gene is TRBV15, the J gene TRBJ2-1, with 7 bases aligning to TRBD2. The clonotype was recovered from a woman aged 18 to 35 who received the yellow fever vaccine. Source: T cells from blood (PBMCs), unsorted or a sorted subset (not recorded which), taken before or after yellow fever vaccination (not recorded which). CDR3 residues: CATSSTIVASGPYNEQFF. For the CDR3, the DNA is TGTGCCACCAGCAGTACTATTGTCGCTAGCGGTCCCTACAATGAGCAGTTCTTC. The complete variable domain, with remaining parts taken from reference TRBV15 and TRBJ2-1, reads DAMVIQNPRYQVTQFGKPVTLSCSQTLNHNVMYWYQQKSSQAPKLLFHYYDKDFNNEADTPDNFQSRRPNTSFCFLDIRSPGLGDTAMYLCATSSTIVASGPYNEQFFGPGTRLTVL.